Following are 7 T cell receptor beta chains from one sample sequenced in a study of T cell responses to AZD1222 COVID-19 vaccine. Produced via immunoSEQ multiplex PCR; TCRdb's table is partial and in-frame only. The sample contains 120,000 or so clones, more than 85% of which appear only once. This sample comprised peripheral blood, obtained on day 0 of AZD1222 vaccination. All receptors derive from an adult in good health.

This chain links TRBV7-7 with TRBJ2-1, with D uncertain. This CDR3 is 14 amino acids long. Germline V gene sequence: CDR1 SSHAT, CDR2 FNYEAQ (reference sequence). Trimming removed 0 bases from V and 3 bases from J, with 6 bases in between. DNA for the CDR3: TGTGCCAGCAGCTTAGCTCCTGGCTACAATGAGCAGTTCTTC. It translates to CASSLAPGYNEQFF.

The chain is built from TRBV2 and TRBJ1-6; D unclear. This CDR3 comprises 14 residues. V shed 2 bases and J shed 10 bases, with 12 bases lying between them. Germline-derived CDR1 and CDR2 are SNHLY and FYNNEI. The CDR3: CASSESRSGSPLHF. CDR3 nucleotide sequence: TGTGCCAGCAGTGAAAGTAGGTCAGGATCACCCCTCCACTTT. Full variable domain (missing parts from reference TRBV2 and TRBJ1-6): EPEVTQTPSHQVTQMGQEVILRCVPISNHLYFYWYRQILGQKVEFLVSFYNNEISEKSEIFDDQFSVERPDGSNFTLKIRSTKLEDSAMYFCASSESRSGSPLHFGNGTRLTVT.

CDR3 loop: CASKTGVSTEAFF. The CDR3 nucleotides are TGCGCCAGCAAGACAGGGGTAAGCACTGAAGCTTTCTTT. V gene TRBV5-1 combines with J gene TRBJ1-1, with 8 bases fitting TRBD1. Germline CDR1 SGHRS, CDR2 YFSETQ. The V gene end was trimmed by 6 bases and the J gene end by 4 bases; junction bases not matched to a gene: 5. This CDR3 spans 13 amino acids.

The chain links TRBV27 to TRBJ2-1, with 8 bases matching TRBD2. Germline V gives CDR1 MNHEY, CDR2 SMNVEV (reference sequence). Unmatched junction bases numbered 16, after V lost 3 bases and J lost 3 bases. The CDR3 covers 19 residues. CDR3 sequence: CASSFRGLEVAGSYNEQFF. In DNA, the CDR3 is TGTGCCAGCAGTTTTCGGGGACTAGAGGTCGCTGGAAGCTACAATGAGCAGTTCTTC.

The rearrangement links TRBV4-3 to TRBJ1-2; 8 nucleotides line up with TRBD1. The CDR3 covers 15 residues. The V and J ends lost 3 bases and 6 bases, in that order; junction bases with no gene match: 9. The germline gives CDR1 LGHNA, CDR2 YSLEER. For the CDR3, the DNA is TGCGCCAGCAGCCACCCCGACAGGGGAGTCGATGGCTACACCTTC. It yields the protein CASSHPDRGVDGYTF.

This clone was picked up one time. The chain couples TRBV4-3 to TRBJ1-2, with 7 bases identical to TRBD1. The V and J ends lost 0 bases and 8 bases, in that order; junction bases with no gene match: 6. The CDR3 extends over 14 amino acids. The germline gives CDR1 LGHNA, CDR2 YSLEER. CDR3 sequence reads: CASSQDRTGAGYTF. The CDR3 region has the DNA TGCGCCAGCAGCCAAGATCGAACAGGGGCGGGCTACACCTTC.

The chain is built from TRBV2 and TRBJ1-5, with a tentative D call TRBD1 (6 bases). The CDR3 is made up of 15 amino acids. Trimming pared 3 bases from V and 7 bases from J, leaving 16 bases between. Germline lookup yields CDR1 SNHLY and CDR2 FYNNEI. The CDR3 spells CASSDRTGNEQPQHF. The CDR3 DNA reads TGTGCCAGCAGTGACCGTACAGGGAACGAGCAGCCCCAGCATTTT.